The clone carrying this TCR beta chain was counted once. The junction shows a germline mismatch at one end, possibly a read error. This entry belongs to a study of T cell responses to AZD1222 COVID-19 vaccine. The CDR3 is 15 residues long. Looked up from germline, CDR1 is MGHRA and CDR2 is YSYEKL. Investigators merged groups given second doses at roughly 4 or roughly 12 weeks. TCRdb keeps only in-frame clones here, not all; method: immunoSEQ multiplex PCR. This sample has over 120,000 clones, with about 91% found just once. The clonotype comes from an adult who received the AZD1222 COVID-19 vaccine. This sample comprised peripheral blood, obtained 28 days after the second AZD1222 dose. This chain connects TRBV4-1 to TRBJ1-2; tentatively, D is TRBD1 (5 bases). The chain's CDR3 is CASSQEVGPGYSYTF. The CDR3 DNA sequence: TGCGCCAGCAGCCAAGAAGTGGGGCCAGGCTATAGCTACACCTTC.